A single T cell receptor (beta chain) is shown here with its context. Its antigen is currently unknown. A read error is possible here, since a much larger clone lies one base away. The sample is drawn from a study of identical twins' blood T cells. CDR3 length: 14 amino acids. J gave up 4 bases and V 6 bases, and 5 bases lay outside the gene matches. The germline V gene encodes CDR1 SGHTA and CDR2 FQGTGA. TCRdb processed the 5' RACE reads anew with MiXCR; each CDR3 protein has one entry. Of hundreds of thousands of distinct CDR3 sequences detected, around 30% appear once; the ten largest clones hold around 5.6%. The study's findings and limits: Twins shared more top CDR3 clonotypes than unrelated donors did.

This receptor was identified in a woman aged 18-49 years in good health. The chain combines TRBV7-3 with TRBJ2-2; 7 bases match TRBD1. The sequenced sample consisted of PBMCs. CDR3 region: CASRVDRATGELFF. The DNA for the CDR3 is TGTGCCAGCAGAGTTGACAGGGCCACCGGGGAGCTGTTTTTT.